A selection of T cell receptor beta chains follows, all from one sample in a study of blood T cell repertoires in COVID-19. Sequenced by immunoSEQ multiplex PCR; TCRdb stores in-frame clones only, minus some. The sample lists some 240,000 clones; roughly 82% were seen once. Sequenced: peripheral blood. The receptor source for this set is a man aged 50 or older with active or convalescent COVID-19. The CDR3 runs from the conserved cysteine through the conserved F or W. A D gene is named only where the DNA matches it firmly. Expanded clones get a size class; other rows say once, few or many, or leave the size out.

>few|.|TRBV5-1|TRBJ2-4
CASSPRDTQDDIQYF
TGCGCCAGCAGCCCCCGGGACACCCAGGACGACATTCAGTACTTC
>.|TRBD2|TRBV19|TRBJ2-1
CASSSGLAGGLEQFF
TGTGCCAGTAGTTCGGGACTAGCGGGGGGCCTGGAGCAGTTCTTC
>.|.|TRBV2|TRBJ1-4
CASSEATGREKLFF
TGTGCCAGCAGTGAAGCAACAGGGCGGGAAAAACTGTTTTTT
>.|TRBD2|TRBV6-5|TRBJ2-5
CASRLPGGGQYF
TGTGCCAGCAGACTCCCGGGGGGGGGCCAGTACTTC
>.|TRBD2|TRBV6-6|TRBJ2-1
CASSYSASGDYNEQFF
TGTGCCAGCAGTTACTCGGCTAGCGGGGACTACAATGAGCAGTTCTTC
>.|TRBD2|TRBV5-1|TRBJ2-3
CASSWGLATDTQYF
TGCGCCAGCAGCTGGGGACTAGCCACAGATACGCAGTATTTT
>once|TRBD1|TRBV2|TRBJ1-2
CASSEGRGQYYGYTF
TGTGCCAGCAGTGAAGGGAGGGGGCAGTACTATGGCTACACCTTC
>.|TRBD1|TRBV3-1/TRBV3-2|TRBJ2-1
CASSPQGTDYNEQFF
TGTGCCAGCAGCCCTCAGGGGACAGACTACAATGAGCAGTTCTTC
>once|TRBD2|TRBV7-8|TRBJ2-7
CASRPGGGAYEQYF
TGTGCCAGCAGGCCGGGGGGGGGTGCCTACGAGCAGTACTTC
>few|TRBD2|TRBV6-4|TRBJ2-3
CASSEKAGEADTQYF
TGTGCCAGCAGTGAAAAAGCGGGAGAGGCAGATACGCAGTATTTT
>.|.|TRBV5-1|TRBJ2-2
CASSLELAINTGELFF
TGCGCCAGCAGCTTGGAACTAGCAATAAACACCGGGGAGCTGTTTTTT
>.|TRBD1|TRBV5-1|TRBJ2-1
CASSPRTGENNEQFF
TGCGCCAGCAGCCCCAGGACAGGGGAAAACAATGAGCAGTTCTTC
>.|TRBD1|TRBV6-5|TRBJ2-7
CASSRASTGVGQQYF
TGTGCCAGCAGCCGCGCGTCGACAGGGGTCGGTCAGCAGTACTTC
>.|.|TRBV10-3|TRBJ1-1
CAISESGGAAGEAFF
TGTGCCATCAGTGAGTCAGGGGGGGCAGCGGGTGAAGCTTTCTTT
>.|TRBD2|TRBV10-3|TRBJ2-2
CAISEPHSGANTGELFF
TGTGCCATCAGTGAGCCCCATAGCGGGGCGAACACCGGGGAGCTGTTTTTT
>.|TRBD1|TRBV28|TRBJ2-7
CASSLPGGAGYEQYF
TGTGCCAGCAGTCTCCCAGGGGGCGCAGGTTACGAGCAGTACTTC